The T cell receptor (beta chain) under discussion was sequenced for a study of a mutant IDH1 vaccine in newly diagnosed glioma. Time point denoted: week 47, end of study. One vaccine dose held 300 ug of mutant IDH1 20-mer peptide and came with topical imiquimod. Method: immunoSEQ multiplex PCR; TCRdb's copy keeps in-frame clones and lacks some. Among about 56,000 clones, about four fifths were seen once, and the ten largest hold over 2.5%. Germline V gene data show CDR1 as SGHNT and CDR2 as YYREEE (reference sequence). Trimming took off 7 bases at V and 6 bases at J, with 10 bases between the two ends. The CDR3 length is 12 residues. With regard to this clone: Its antigen remains unknown.

This sequence joins TRBV5-4 and TRBJ2-2; no clear D. Material: PBMCs, obtained from a glioma patient whose treatment included an IDH1 peptide vaccine. This sequence originates from a woman between 45 and 60 years old with glioma. CDR3 DNA sequence: TGTGCCAGCCAAGGCGGTTCCGGGGAGCTGTTTTTT. Encoded protein: CASQGGSGELFF.